These 17 T cell receptor beta chains came from one sample sequenced in a study of CD8 T cells in ankylosing spondylitis. Study findings and constraints: Apparently characteristic of ankylosing spondylitis blood was a TCR beta motif (eight highly homologous variants).

Each CDR3 protein gets one entry after TCRdb re-called the 5' RACE reads with MiXCR. The table has 700,000 to 1,000,000 distinct CDR3 sequences, roughly 10% seen once. Their cognate antigens are unknown. Sequencing was done on a sample of blood, either unsorted or a sorted T cell fraction (not recorded which). The receptors shown here come from a male donor with ankylosing spondylitis.

V gene TRBV6-2 or TRBV6-3 combines with J gene TRBJ2-5, with 12 bases that match TRBD2. The CDR3 is 16 residues long. The trim removed 3 bases at V and 2 bases at J, leaving 4 bases unmatched. CDR1 is MNHEY and CDR2 is SVGEGT in the germline V gene. The CDR3 spells CASSYWTSGVQETQYF. The DNA for the CDR3 is TGTGCCAGCAGTTATTGGACTAGCGGGGTACAAGAGACCCAGTACTTC.

This clonotype occurred many times. The chain carries TRBV12-3 or TRBV12-4 and TRBJ1-6, with D unclear. The CDR3 loop spans 12 amino acids. V was trimmed by 5 bases and J by 6 bases, leaving 5 bases between them. This chain's CDR3 is CASSVINSPLHF. As DNA, the CDR3 is TGTGCCAGCAGTGTTATTAATTCACCCCTCCACTTT.

The V and J genes are TRBV4-3 and TRBJ1-2; no definite D call. Germline-derived CDR1 and CDR2 are LGHNA and YSLEER. The CDR3 is made up of 15 amino acids. V was shortened by 0 bases and J by 5 bases, with 13 bases between the two germline ends. The CDR3 protein is CASSQDPSATYGYTF. CDR3 sequence (DNA): TGCGCCAGCAGCCAAGACCCCTCGGCTACTTATGGCTACACCTTC.

The chain combines TRBV24-1 with TRBJ1-5; 9 bases are a match to TRBD1. The J segment lost 6 bases and the V segment lost 4 bases, leaving 6 bases of the junction unmatched. The germline V gene has CDR1 KGHDR and CDR2 SFDVKD. The CDR3 totals 15 residues. CDR3 residues: CATSDSGQGTQPQHF. The CDR3 DNA follows: TGTGCCACCAGTGACTCCGGACAGGGGACTCAGCCCCAGCATTTT.

At least ten counts were recorded for this clonotype. The V and J genes are TRBV27 and TRBJ2-4; D unclear. This CDR3 has 13 residues. Germline V gene lookup returns CDR1 MNHEY and CDR2 SMNVEV (reference sequence). The V gene lost 3 bases and the J gene lost 3 bases, with 6 bases spanning the gap. CDR3 coding DNA: TGTGCCAGCAGTTTCAATGGCAAAAACATTCAGTACTTC. Translated: CASSFNGKNIQYF.

The chain couples TRBV9 to TRBJ2-1, with 7 bases fitting TRBD2. Unmatched junction bases numbered 3, after V lost 0 bases and J lost 3 bases. The CDR3 runs 15 residues. Germline CDR1 and CDR2: SGDLS and YYNGEE. The CDR3, as DNA: TGTGCCAGCAGCGTAGGACAGCGGGACTACAATGAGCAGTTCTTC. Translating it yields CASSVGQRDYNEQFF.

This clonotype showed up just a few times. The chain combines TRBV4-3 with TRBJ2-1; 13 bases fit TRBD2. Germline values: CDR1 LGHNA, CDR2 YSLEER. Trimming cost V 1 base and J 4 bases; bases outside gene matches: 4. The CDR3 runs to 17 residues. The CDR3 protein is CASSQARTSGGYNEQFF. In DNA form, the CDR3 reads TGCGCCAGCAGCCAAGCGAGGACTAGCGGGGGTTACAATGAGCAGTTCTTC.

This clonotype occurred many times. This chain connects TRBV5-5 to TRBJ2-7; D is uncertain. The CDR3 covers 13 residues. Trimming removed 0 bases at V and 2 bases at J, with 6 bases between. From germline, CDR1 is SGHKS and CDR2 YYEKEE (reference sequence). The CDR3 sequence: CASSLAAPYEQYF. The CDR3 DNA reads as TGTGCCAGCAGCTTGGCGGCGCCCTACGAGCAGTACTTC.

This clonotype came up many times. V usage is TRBV20-1 and J usage is TRBJ2-1; 8 positions agree with TRBD1. There are 16 residues in the CDR3. CDR1 is DFQATT and CDR2 is SNEGSKA in the germline V gene (reference sequence). Unmatched junction bases numbered 9, after V lost 2 bases and J lost 3 bases. CDR3 sequence reads: CSARRDRPLVYNEQFF. The CDR3 nucleotides read TGCAGTGCTAGAAGGGACAGGCCCTTGGTCTACAATGAGCAGTTCTTC.

The sample holds a few counts of this clonotype. V gene TRBV7-6 combines with J gene TRBJ2-1, with TRBD2 matching 7 bases. The ends lost 5 bases at V and 7 bases at J; junction bases unmatched: 8. The V gene's germline CDR1 is SGHVS and CDR2 FNYEAQ. The CDR3 contains 14 residues. The CDR3 DNA sequence: TGTGCCAGCAGCCCATGGGGAGGGCGGAATGAGCAGTTCTTC. It specifies CASSPWGGRNEQFF.

In this sample, this clonotype turned up many times. The chain employs TRBV29-1 and TRBJ2-5; tentatively, D is TRBD2 (5 bases). Germline CDR1 is SQVTM and CDR2 is ANQGSEA. Deletions cut 7 bases from V and 6 bases from J, with 12 bases between. The CDR3 totals 11 residues. The CDR3 is CSGKGVKTQYF. CDR3 coding DNA: TGCAGCGGAAAGGGAGTAAAGACCCAGTACTTC.

This clonotype was observed many times. V is TRBV20-1 and J is TRBJ1-4, with no clear D. V lost 0 bases and J 8 bases, leaving 10 bases between the germline ends. This CDR3 region has 13 residues. Per the germline V gene, CDR1 is DFQATT and CDR2 is SNEGSKA (reference sequence). The CDR3: CSARDLTGEKLFF. The CDR3 DNA is TGCAGTGCTAGAGATCTCACGGGCGAAAAACTGTTTTTT.

The chain combines TRBV12-3 or TRBV12-4 with TRBJ1-1; 8 bases are a match to TRBD1. The V gene end was trimmed by 5 bases and the J gene end by 7 bases; junction bases not matched to a gene: 9. This CDR3 has 14 residues. DNA of the CDR3: TGTGCCAGCAGTATTACAGGGGGGCCCGTTGAAGCTTTCTTT. It specifies CASSITGGPVEAFF.

This clonotype has only a few counts. In DNA form, the CDR3 reads TGTGCCAGCAGGAGAGGACCCGGGGAGCTGTTTTTT. Translation: CASRRGPGELFF. The chain joins TRBV6-5 to TRBJ2-2; no clear D gene. The germline gives CDR1 MNHEY, CDR2 SVGAGI. This CDR3 contains 12 residues. Trimming shortened V by 6 bases and J by 6 bases, and 8 bases separated the two germline ends.

This clonotype was counted only a few times. The chain couples TRBV20-1 to TRBJ2-1; 11 bases agree with TRBD2. The V gene end was trimmed by 1 base and the J gene end by 9 bases; junction bases not matched to a gene: 5. This CDR3 is 14 amino acids long. CDR1 DFQATT and CDR2 SNEGSKA come from the germline V gene (reference sequence). CDR3 nucleotide sequence: TGCAGTGCTAGAGCTAGCGGGGGGATCAGTGAGCAGTTCTTC. Translated, it gives CSARASGGISEQFF.

This clonotype has more than one count but fewer than ten. The J gene is TRBJ1-1, the V gene TRBV29-1; a possible D gene is TRBD1 (5 bases). Germline-derived CDR1 and CDR2 are SQVTM and ANQGSEA. V lost 7 bases and J 3 bases, leaving 12 bases between the germline ends. This CDR3 comprises 12 residues. CDR3 protein: CSADRYDTEAFF. The CDR3 nucleotides read TGCAGCGCCGACAGATATGACACTGAAGCTTTCTTT.

V and J are TRBV7-2 and TRBJ1-1; unclear D gene. CDR1 and CDR2 (germline): SGHTA, FQGNSA. The ends were cut back, 11 bases at V and 0 bases at J, with 13 bases in the middle. The length of the CDR3 is 13 residues. CDR3 sequence (DNA): TGTGCCGGGAGCTATAGGGTGAACACTGAAGCTTTCTTT. It translates to CAGSYRVNTEAFF.